What follows are 11 T cell receptor beta chains derived from one specimen sequenced in a study of T-cell reconstitution after alpha-beta-depleted transplantation in children listed by TCRdb under 2016. Libraries were prepared through PCR. This sample was sequenced with an Illumina HiSeq 2500. TCR libraries were prepared with molecular barcoding, using unique molecular identifiers to normalize TCRbeta repertoire quantification. TCRdb reprocessing: public reads trimmed at Q25 with fastp, clones called with MiXCR, in-frame beta chains kept. Every distinct CDR3 protein forms one entry, paired with its most common genes and DNA. This sample holds roughly 350,000 distinct CDR3 sequences; around a tenth were observed only once. Under 3% of the sample is in the top ten clones. The sequenced sample was PBMCs from the stem cell graft donor, obtained from the stem cell graft. The receptors shown here come from a human donor who donated a stem cell graft to a child with acute lymphoblastic leukemia.

This clonotype was found a few times. The rearrangement joins TRBV7-2 to TRBJ2-5, with D perhaps matching TRBD1 (6 bases). CDR3 length equals 14 residues. With 3 bases removed from V and 3 bases from J, the gap between germline ends came to 11 bases. Germline values: CDR1 SGHTA, CDR2 FQGNSA. The CDR3 coding sequence is TGTGCCAGCAGCTTTGGGCCAGGGGAAGAGACCCAGTACTTC. Translating gives CASSFGPGEETQYF.

The chain employs TRBV28 and TRBJ2-1; D is ambiguous. There are 13 residues in the CDR3. V was trimmed by 5 bases and J by 1 base, leaving 6 bases between them. Germline lookup yields CDR1 MDHEN and CDR2 SYDVKM. The CDR3 DNA is TGTGCCAGCAGTGATAGATCCTACAATGAGCAGTTCTTC. Its translation is CASSDRSYNEQFF.

In its sample, this clonotype was seen many times. J is TRBJ2-1 and V is TRBV7-9; tentative D call: TRBD2 (5 bases). CDR1 is SEHNR, CDR2 FQNEAQ, per germline (reference sequence). The CDR3 is made up of 14 amino acids. V was trimmed by 8 bases and J by 3 bases, leaving 14 bases between them. The CDR3 loop reads CASSTNGIYNEQFF. In DNA form, the CDR3 reads TGTGCCAGCTCAACGAACGGGATCTACAATGAGCAGTTCTTC.

This clonotype was picked up many times. V gene TRBV29-1 combines with J gene TRBJ2-7; no clear D gene. CDR1 and CDR2 (germline): SQVTM, ANQGSEA. Trimming stripped 5 bases from V and 0 bases from J, with 5 bases between. The CDR3 has 11 amino acids. The CDR3 here is CSVHHSYEQYF. As DNA, the CDR3 is TGCAGCGTTCACCACTCCTACGAGCAGTACTTC.

In its sample, this clonotype was seen a few times. The chain links TRBV7-9 to TRBJ1-3; D uncertain. Germline V gives CDR1 SEHNR, CDR2 FQNEAQ (reference sequence). V gave up 5 bases and J gave up 0 bases, with 11 bases separating them. The CDR3 runs 15 residues. CDR3 region: CASSVGLTSGNTIYF. In DNA form, the CDR3 reads TGTGCCAGCAGCGTAGGACTGACCTCTGGAAACACCATATATTTT.

This clonotype was observed a handful of times. J is TRBJ1-3 and V is TRBV6-2 or TRBV6-3; TRBD1 agrees at 7 bases. The germline V gene encodes CDR1 MNHEY and CDR2 SVGEGT. CDR3 length: 13 amino acids. The J segment lost 2 bases and the V segment lost 6 bases, leaving 1 base of the junction unmatched. The CDR3 is CASSGTAGNTIYF. In DNA, the CDR3 is TGTGCCAGCAGCGGGACAGCTGGAAACACCATATATTTT.

This clonotype was observed at least ten times. The CDR3 coding sequence is TGTGCCAGCAGACTACTAGCGGACTACAATGAGCAGTTCTTC. The encoded protein is CASRLLADYNEQFF. This chain links TRBV7-2 with TRBJ2-1, with 8 bases aligning to TRBD2. With 6 bases clipped from V and 3 bases from J, the junction kept 4 bases outside the gene matches. Germline CDR1 is SGHTA and CDR2 is FQGNSA. This CDR3 is built from 14 residues. Drawing the rest from reference TRBV7-2 and TRBJ2-1, the complete variable domain is GAGVSQSPSNKVTEKGKDVELRCDPISGHTALYWYRQSLGQGLEFLIYFQGNSAPDKSGLPSDRFSAERTGGSVSTLTIQRTQQEDSAVYLCASRLLADYNEQFFGPGTRLTVL.

The chain has TRBV20-1 and TRBJ2-1; a possible D gene is TRBD2 (6 bases). Trimming took off 0 bases at V and 8 bases at J, with 17 bases between the two ends. The CDR3 is 15 residues long. Germline CDR1 is DFQATT and CDR2 is SNEGSKA (reference sequence). CDR3 DNA sequence: TGCAGTGCTAGAGATCGCTCCCGAGGGACTTATGAGCAGTTCTTC. Residues: CSARDRSRGTYEQFF.

The table lists this clonotype with many counts. The CDR3 reads CASSQDRESRDRAYNEQFF. CDR3 nucleotide sequence: TGTGCCAGCAGCCAAGATCGAGAATCCCGGGACAGGGCCTACAATGAGCAGTTCTTC. The chain recombines TRBV4-2 with TRBJ2-1; 9 positions agree with TRBD1. J gave up 2 bases and V 0 bases, and 11 bases lay outside the gene matches. CDR1 is LGHNA, CDR2 YNFKEQ, per germline. This CDR3 region has 19 residues.

This clonotype was seen only a few times. The chain has TRBV2 and TRBJ2-1; TRBD1 agrees at 7 bases. The germline gives CDR1 SNHLY, CDR2 FYNNEI. V gave up 9 bases and J gave up 1 base; unmatched junction bases: 21. This CDR3 region has 19 residues. CDR3 coding DNA: TGTGCCAGACGTTCTGGGACAGACTTATCTACACTTTCCTACAATGAGCAGTTCTTC. Protein product: CARRSGTDLSTLSYNEQFF.

This clonotype was recorded a few times. V gene TRBV18 combines with J gene TRBJ1-2, with 7 bases aligning to TRBD1. Germline V gene lookup returns CDR1 KGHSH and CDR2 LQKENI. This CDR3 is 16 amino acids long. Trimming took 3 bases from V and 0 from J; bases not matched to a gene: 7. CDR3 bases: TGTGCCAGCTCACCGATGTTTGACAGGGCTAACTATGGCTACACCTTC. Its protein product is CASSPMFDRANYGYTF.